The 5 T cell receptor beta chains reported below all come from one sample, sequenced in a study of long-term antiretroviral therapy in people with HIV (dated by TCRdb to 2021 to 2024). The immunoSEQ hsTCRB v3.0 assay was used at survey level resolution to sequence the TRB variable region. TCRdb holds this immuneACCESS table with in-frame rearrangements only. Some clones are missing; in checked studies, unresolved V genes explain under half, and the rest has no known cause. For this sample the table gives about 30,000 clones, of which less than 90% were detected only once. The ten largest clones represent more than 6.5% of the sample. The starting material was unsorted PBMCs, obtained about 5 years before starting antiretroviral therapy. Receptor source: a middle-aged man with HIV.

J is TRBJ2-7 and V is TRBV5-1; 7 bases match TRBD1. Germline V gene sequence: CDR1 SGHRS, CDR2 YFSETQ. With V trimmed by 0 bases and J by 4 bases, 10 bases remained unmatched. The CDR3 consists of 16 residues. The CDR3 DNA sequence: TGCGCCAGCAGCTTGGTAGGGGCAGGGGGAGAATACGAGCAGTACTTC. Amino acids: CASSLVGAGGEYEQYF.

The chain links TRBV5-1 to TRBJ1-4; 7 nucleotides align to TRBD1. The germline V gene encodes CDR1 SGHRS and CDR2 YFSETQ. The ends lost 0 bases at V and 7 bases at J; junction bases unmatched: 18. This CDR3 is built from 19 residues. CDR3 protein: CASSLVFLGGPTGFEKLFF. The CDR3 DNA follows: TGCGCCAGCAGCTTGGTTTTCCTTGGGGGGCCGACAGGGTTTGAAAAACTGTTTTTT.

This clone appeared once. For the CDR3, the DNA is TGCGCCAGCAGCTTCGGGACAGGGTACGAGCAGTACTTC. Residues: CASSFGTGYEQYF. The chain uses TRBV5-1 and TRBJ2-7; TRBD1 aligns across 9 bases. The germline V gene encodes CDR1 SGHRS and CDR2 YFSETQ. The CDR3 is 13 residues long. With V trimmed by 2 bases and J by 4 bases, 1 base remained unmatched.

V gene TRBV5-5 combines with J gene TRBJ2-2; D call uncertain. The CDR3 sequence is 16 residues long. CDR1 is SGHKS and CDR2 is YYEKEE in the germline V gene (reference sequence). The V end lost 0 bases, the J end lost 0 bases, and 9 bases lay between the germline ends. The CDR3 DNA reads as TGTGCCAGCAGCTTGGAGCTGATAGCGAACACCGGGGAGCTGTTTTTT. Encoded protein: CASSLELIANTGELFF. Filled out from reference TRBV5-5 and TRBJ2-2, the complete variable domain reads DAGVTQSPTHLIKTRGQQVTLRCSPISGHKSVSWYQQVLGQGPQFIFQYYEKEERGRGNFPDRFSARQFPNYSSELNVNALLLGDSALYLCASSLELIANTGELFFGEGSRLTVL.

The V and J genes are TRBV13 and TRBJ2-1, with D possibly TRBD2 on 6 matching bases. Germline V gene lookup returns CDR1 PRHDT and CDR2 FYEKMQ (reference sequence). V lost 2 bases to trimming and J lost 0 bases, with 17 bases between them. CDR3 length equals 18 residues. CDR3 sequence reads: CASSLLSLGGLSYNEQFF. In DNA, the CDR3 is TGTGCCAGCAGCTTACTTTCTTTGGGGGGTCTCTCCTACAATGAGCAGTTCTTC.